These 15 T cell receptor beta chains share one sample of origin, sequenced in a study of shared clonotypes between healthy human individuals. The table came from immunoSEQ multiplex PCR; TCRdb's copy has only in-frame clones and leaves some out. The sample has 450,000 to 500,000 clones; approximately 80% are singletons. Source material: PBMCs. These receptors came from a woman aged 40 to 55 in good health. Some clones in this sample may be carry-over from other donors' samples.

This clone was detected many times. The chain carries TRBV2 and TRBJ1-2; D remains unclear. The germline V gene has CDR1 SNHLY and CDR2 FYNNEI. V was pared by 8 bases and J by 5 bases, with 12 bases between. CDR3 length: 12 residues. CDR3: CASGVWKYGYTF. The CDR3 nucleotides read TGTGCCAGCGGGGTCTGGAAGTATGGCTACACCTTC.

The chain recombines TRBV9 with TRBJ2-2; 7 nucleotides line up with TRBD2. The germline V gene has CDR1 SGDLS and CDR2 YYNGEE. The CDR3 is 15 amino acids. Unmatched junction bases numbered 8, after V lost 6 bases and J lost 3 bases. CDR3 bases: TGTGCCAGCACCCCAGGGAGGGTGTACACCGGGGAGCTGTTTTTT. It codes for CASTPGRVYTGELFF. Based on the CDR3 plus reference TRBV9 and TRBJ2-2, the full variable domain is DSGVTQTPKHLITATGQRVTLRCSPRSGDLSVYWYQQSLDQGLQFLIQYYNGEERAKGNILERFSAQQFPDLHSELNLSSLELGDSALYFCASTPGRVYTGELFFGEGSRLTVL.

The chain carries TRBV4-3 and TRBJ2-1, with D uncertain. Per the germline V gene, CDR1 is LGHNA and CDR2 is YSLEER. The CDR3 covers 14 residues. V was trimmed by 0 bases and J by 10 bases, leaving 13 bases between them. CDR3 DNA sequence: TGCGCCAGCAGCCAAGATGGGGAATTATCCGAGCAGTTCTTC. Its protein product is CASSQDGELSEQFF.

The rearrangement links TRBV28 to TRBJ1-2, with no clear D. V dropped 2 bases and J dropped 4 bases, with 2 bases sitting between them. The CDR3 has 11 amino acids. Germline CDR1 and CDR2: MDHEN and SYDVKM. DNA of the CDR3: TGTGCCAGCAGTTTAGCCTATGGCTACACCTTC. Translating gives CASSLAYGYTF.

The V gene is TRBV30, the J gene TRBJ2-2; D unresolved. The CDR3 is made up of 13 amino acids. The germline gives CDR1 GTSNPN, CDR2 SVGIG (reference sequence). V was cut by 0 bases and J by 7 bases, with 9 bases left in between. The CDR3 region is CAWSVRFSGELFF. For the CDR3, the DNA is TGTGCCTGGAGTGTACGTTTCAGCGGGGAGCTGTTTTTT.

This clone has only a few counts. V is TRBV11-3 and J is TRBJ2-7, with D possibly being TRBD2 (6 bases). Trimming took 2 bases from V and 7 from J, leaving 9 bases between them. The CDR3 has 12 residues. Germline CDR1 and CDR2: SGHNT and YENEEA. The CDR3: CASSLLGGEQYF. CDR3 in DNA: TGTGCCAGCAGCTTACTGGGGGGAGAGCAGTACTTC.

This sequence joins TRBV28 and TRBJ1-5; perhaps TRBD1 as D (5 bases). The CDR3 contains 17 residues. The V gene lost 5 bases and the J gene lost 0 bases, with 17 bases spanning the gap. Germline V gives CDR1 MDHEN, CDR2 SYDVKM. CDR3 in DNA: TGTGCCAGCAGTACCCGCGACAGATCATATAGCAATCAGCCCCAGCATTTT. This codes for CASSTRDRSYSNQPQHF.

This clone was observed a single time. The chain carries TRBV7-9 and TRBJ2-5; no definite D call. Trimming shortened V by 5 bases and J by 0 bases, and 19 bases separated the two germline ends. This CDR3 spans 17 amino acids. Germline V gene lookup returns CDR1 SEHNR and CDR2 FQNEAQ (reference sequence). CDR3 coding DNA: TGTGCCAGCAGCCCGACTGTCCTGTACACAGACCAAGAGACCCAGTACTTC. Translated, it gives CASSPTVLYTDQETQYF.

The table lists this clone with a count of one. This sample also contains other DNA sequences that code for the same CDR3. The CDR3 region is CAISEAGNTIYF. The CDR3, as DNA: TGTGCCATCAGTGAGGCCGGAAACACCATATATTTT. This sequence joins TRBV10-3 and TRBJ1-3; D is unclear. V shed 2 bases and J shed 4 bases, with 3 bases lying between them. This CDR3 spans 12 amino acids. From germline, CDR1 is ENHRY and CDR2 SYGVKD.

This clone was observed a single time. This sequence joins TRBV12-5 and TRBJ2-1; 9 nucleotides match TRBD1. The CDR3 extends over 14 amino acids. Unmatched junction bases numbered 2, after V lost 5 bases and J lost 3 bases. From germline, CDR1 is LGHNT and CDR2 FRNRAP. CDR3 protein: CASGRDRVYNEQFF. The CDR3 DNA reads TGTGCTAGTGGTCGGGACAGGGTCTACAATGAGCAGTTCTTC.

This clone occurred a few times. The chain couples TRBV9 to TRBJ2-1; unclear D gene. Per the germline V gene, CDR1 is SGDLS and CDR2 is YYNGEE. The germline V and J ends were trimmed by 0 bases and 8 bases, with 12 bases remaining between them. The CDR3 loop spans 14 amino acids. The CDR3 loop is CASSVGIASDEQFF. DNA for the CDR3: TGTGCCAGCAGCGTAGGGATAGCAAGCGATGAGCAGTTCTTC.

This rearrangement joins TRBV7-7 to TRBJ2-5; 7 positions match TRBD1. The CDR3 runs 15 residues. Trimming cost V 3 bases and J 2 bases; bases outside gene matches: 6. Germline V CDR1 and CDR2: SSHAT, FNYEAQ (reference sequence). DNA of the CDR3: TGTGCCAGCAGCTTCGGAACAGGGGTACAAGAGACCCAGTACTTC. Its translation: CASSFGTGVQETQYF.

The CDR3, as DNA: TGCGCCAGCAGCCAGTTGACAGGCCCCGGAAACACCATATATTTT. This sequence encodes CASSQLTGPGNTIYF. The V gene is TRBV4-3, the J gene TRBJ1-3; possible D gene TRBD1, 6 bases. V was pared by 3 bases and J by 4 bases, with 13 bases between. CDR1 is LGHNA and CDR2 is YSLEER in the germline V gene. The CDR3 totals 15 residues.

Worth noting for this clone: A much larger clone sits a single nucleotide away, making a read error possible. This sample includes further DNA sequences coding for the same CDR3. In DNA, the CDR3 is TGTGCCTGGAGTGTCGCCAGAGTGGCGGGCTACACCTTC. The encoded protein is CAWSVARVAGYTF. The chain is built from TRBV30 and TRBJ1-2; no clear D gene. V lost 0 bases and J lost 8, with 13 bases in between. The CDR3 is 13 residues long. CDR1 is GTSNPN, CDR2 SVGIG, per germline (reference sequence).

Only a few counts were recorded for this clone. The same CDR3 also results from other DNA sequences found in this sample. This chain joins TRBV28 and TRBJ1-2, with 7 bases lining up with TRBD1. The CDR3 is made up of 16 amino acids. Germline V lookup: CDR1 MDHEN, CDR2 SYDVKM. Unmatched junction bases numbered 16, after V lost 6 bases and J lost 6 bases. The CDR3 is CASSSAATGQFDGYTF. Here the CDR3 DNA reads TGTGCCAGCAGCTCCGCGGCGACAGGGCAATTTGATGGCTACACCTTC.